Listed below are T cell receptor beta chains from one sample, sequenced in a study of blood T cell repertoires in COVID-19. Clones were read by immunoSEQ multiplex PCR, and TCRdb kept only the in-frame ones, dropping some. The sample holds about 69,000 clones, roughly 73% seen once. The sequenced sample was peripheral blood. The origin of the receptors is a human donor in a cohort sampled during active COVID-19. The CDR3 runs from the conserved cysteine through the conserved F or W. D genes are given only for firm matches. Where a row states a size, it is once, few, many or the class of an expanded clone; other rows omit it.

-	TRBJ2-3	-	TRBV3-1/TRBV3-2	TGTGCCAGCAGCCCGACAGAGCACACAGATACGCAGTATTTT	CASSPTEHTDTQYF
-	TRBJ2-3	TRBD2	TRBV2	TGTGCCAGCACCGGGGGACTAGCGGGAGGCACAGATACGCAGTATTTT	CASTGGLAGGTDTQYF
-	TRBJ1-2	-	TRBV5-1	TGCGCCAGCAGAAATCAAGTCACACAATCCTATGGCTACACCTTC	CASRNQVTQSYGYTF
-	TRBJ2-1	-	TRBV7-2	TGTGCCAGCAGCTTAGCGGGAGGCTCCCACAATGAGCAGTTCTTC	CASSLAGGSHNEQFF
-	TRBJ1-5	-	TRBV28	TGTGCCAGCAGTTATCTGGGCCAGCCCCAGCATTTT	CASSYLGQPQHF
few	TRBJ2-3	TRBD1	TRBV24-1	TGTGCCACCAGTGATGGGGGACAGGGGGCAGATACGCAGTATTTT	CATSDGGQGADTQYF
-	TRBJ2-7	-	TRBV5-1	TGCGCCAGCAGCCCACAGAGAGGGTTCGACGAGCAGTACTTC	CASSPQRGFDEQYF
few	TRBJ1-2	TRBD1	TRBV28	TGTGCCAGCAGCATCGGGACAGCCTATGGCTACACCTTC	CASSIGTAYGYTF
-	TRBJ2-1	TRBD2	TRBV10-3	TGTGCCATCAGTGGACTAGCGGGAGGTGTGAATGAGCAGTTCTTC	CAISGLAGGVNEQFF
-	TRBJ2-1	TRBD2	TRBV28	TGTGCCAGCAGTTTGGTGCGGGGGGCCTACAATGAGCAGTTCTTC	CASSLVRGAYNEQFF
once	TRBJ2-5	TRBD2	TRBV5-1	TGCGCCAGCAGCTTGACGGGAGGGGGAGAGACCCAGTACTTC	CASSLTGGGETQYF
-	TRBJ1-5	-	TRBV30	TGTGCCTGGAGAACCCAGTCCGATCAGCCCCAGCATTTT	CAWRTQSDQPQHF
-	TRBJ2-1	TRBD1	TRBV2	TGTGCCAGCACCCCTGACAGGGCACCTGAGCAGTTCTTC	CASTPDRAPEQFF
few	TRBJ1-3	-	TRBV11-2	TGTGCCAGCAGCCCCAGGACAGTCTCTGGAAACACCATATATTTT	CASSPRTVSGNTIYF
-	TRBJ2-1	-	TRBV3-1/TRBV3-2	TGTGCCAGCAGCCAAGGCCGGCCTAGCTCCTACAATGAGCAGTTCTTC	CASSQGRPSSYNEQFF